The TCR beta chain described here comes from a study of blood T cell repertoires in COVID-19. The data were produced by immunoSEQ multiplex PCR, yet TCRdb's version contains in-frame clones alone and is incomplete. The sample holds under 100,000 clones, roughly 80% seen once. The germline V and J ends were trimmed by 3 bases and 0 bases, with 6 bases remaining between them. Germline loops: CDR1 MGHDK, CDR2 SYGVNS. The CDR3 contains 14 residues. The sequenced sample consisted of peripheral blood. This clonotype originated in a man aged 80 or over with active or convalescent COVID-19. V and J are TRBV25-1 and TRBJ1-5, with a weak D call TRBD1 (6 bases). DNA for the CDR3: TGTGCCAGCAGTGAGACAGGTAGCAATCAGCCCCAGCATTTT. The encoded protein is CASSETGSNQPQHF.